The 12 T cell receptor beta chains given below trace back to one sample, sequenced in a study of tumor-infiltrating lymphocytes in primary liver carcinoma. Blood RNA originated from unsorted whole blood, with germline DNA additionally extracted. From around 520 ng of total RNA, TCR beta-specific cDNA was reverse-transcribed using a constant-region primer. ARM-PCR, slightly modified, supplied the TCR beta libraries through three nested multiplex PCR rounds. The first two PCR rounds, around 10 cycles each, used TRBV1-TRBV30 forward primers and a C-beta reverse primer. TCRdb used MiXCR to reprocess the multiplex PCR reads, holding one entry per CDR3 protein. Here the sample spans fewer than 350,000 distinct CDR3 sequences, 65% being singletons. Sequencing was carried out using peripheral blood. These receptors all come from a man in his forties with primary liver carcinoma and hepatitis B virus infection.

The table lists this clonotype with a count of one. One junction end does not reproduce the germline sequence, and a read error may be involved. The J gene is TRBJ1-2, the V gene TRBV4-1; D might be TRBD1 (6 bases). Germline V gene lookup returns CDR1 MGHRA and CDR2 YSYEKL. The CDR3 runs 13 residues. The CDR3 region is CASSRDRQFGYVF. The CDR3 DNA follows: TGCGCCAGTAGCCGAGACAGGCAGTTCGGCTACGTCTTC.

With regard to this clonotype: Since a much larger clone is just one base distant, this may be a read error. The chain is built from TRBV6-2 or TRBV6-3 and TRBJ2-1; D might be TRBD2 (6 bases). V was cut by 8 bases and J by 3 bases, with 17 bases left in between. There are 15 residues in the CDR3. From germline, CDR1 is MNHEY and CDR2 SVGEGT. CDR3 loop: CASGAIGTFYNEQFF. The CDR3, as DNA: TGTGCCAGCGGTGCCATAGGGACTTTCTACAATGAGCAGTTCTTC.

The chain couples TRBV12-3 or TRBV12-4 to TRBJ1-5; 8 bases agree with TRBD1. V shed 9 bases and J 0 bases; nucleotides not matched to a gene: 4. The CDR3 is 14 amino acids. CDR3 nucleotides: TGTGCCAGTAACAGGGGGGTTAGCAATCAGCCCCAGCATTTT. This translates into CASNRGVSNQPQHF.

A remark on this clonotype: Mismatch with germline at one junction end may stem from a read error. This chain links TRBV6-6 with TRBJ2-1, with D perhaps matching TRBD1 (6 bases). CDR3 length: 13 amino acids. Germline V gene sequence: CDR1 MNHNY, CDR2 SVGAGI (reference sequence). CDR3 DNA: TGTGTCAGCAGCCGGGGACAATCGAATGAGCAGTTCTTC. This gives the protein CVSSRGQSNEQFF.

On this clonotype itself: One base away lies a much larger clone, so this may be a sequencing read error. The gene calls are TRBV29-1 and TRBJ2-5; possible D gene TRBD2, 6 bases. The CDR3 sequence is 12 residues long. The germline V gene has CDR1 SQVTM and CDR2 ANQGSEA. The CDR3 DNA follows: TGCTGCGGGGCGCAGAACCAAGAGACCCAGTACTTC. Amino acid sequence: CCGAQNQETQYF.

This clonotype was seen a few times. The V and J genes are TRBV12-3 or TRBV12-4 and TRBJ2-4; possible D gene TRBD1, 5 bases. V was trimmed by 2 bases and J by 0 bases, leaving 17 bases between them. This CDR3 spans 18 amino acids. The CDR3: CASSLWGGADIAKNIQYF. CDR3 nucleotide sequence: TGTGCCAGCAGTTTATGGGGTGGGGCGGACATAGCCAAAAACATTCAGTACTTC.

As to this clonotype: The junction differs from germline at one of its ends, possibly a read error. The V call is TRBV7-9, the J call TRBJ1-1; a possible D gene is TRBD1 (5 bases). Germline CDR1 is SEHNR and CDR2 is FQNEAQ (reference sequence). The CDR3 extends over 14 amino acids. This chain's CDR3 is CGSSLAGGNTEAFF. The CDR3 region has the DNA TGTGGCAGCAGCTTAGCGGGGGGAAACACTGAAGCTTTCTTT.

This clonotype has a count of ten or more. The rearrangement uses TRBV4-3 and TRBJ2-4; a possible D gene is TRBD2 (6 bases). With 0 bases removed from V and 10 bases from J, the gap between germline ends came to 10 bases. CDR1 is LGHNA, CDR2 YSLEER, per germline. The CDR3 consists of 13 residues. CDR3 region: CASSQEEGSIQYF. Here the CDR3 DNA reads TGCGCCAGCAGCCAAGAGGAGGGCAGTATTCAGTACTTC.

In its sample, this clonotype was seen once. Without the conserved terminal phenylalanine or tryptophan, this CDR3 likely stems from a read error. The chain couples TRBV11-2 to TRBJ1-4; the D is unclear. The CDR3 spans 15 residues. Germline CDR1 is SGHAT and CDR2 is FQNNGV. The CDR3 loop reads CVSSVRDNWNEKLFL. The CDR3, as DNA: TGTGTCAGCAGCGTGCGGGATAACTGGAATGAAAAACTGTTTTTA.

The genes are TRBV30 and TRBJ2-5, with D perhaps matching TRBD2 (6 bases). The germline V and J ends were trimmed by 0 bases and 9 bases, with 14 bases remaining between them. Germline V gene lookup returns CDR1 GTSNPN and CDR2 SVGIG (reference sequence). This CDR3 is built from 13 residues. The CDR3 reads CAWSVGQTGAQYF. CDR3 bases: TGTGCCTGGAGTGTCGGGCAGACGGGGGCCCAGTACTTC. The variable domain in full, completed from reference TRBV30 and TRBJ2-5, reads SQTIHQWPATLVQPVGSPLSLECTVEGTSNPNLYWYRQAAGRGLQLLFYSVGIGQISSEVPQNLSASRPQDRQFILSSKKLLLSDSGFYLCAWSVGQTGAQYFGPGTRLLVL.

To note about this clonotype: Likely a read error: the CDR3 ends without its conserved phenylalanine or tryptophan. The V call is TRBV7-9, the J call TRBJ2-7; TRBD2 agrees at 9 bases. From germline, CDR1 is SEHNR and CDR2 FQNEAQ (reference sequence). This CDR3 is 16 amino acids long. CDR3 bases: TGTGCTAGCAGCCCGCAAGCGGGGGGCTCTATCTACGAGCAGTACTCC. It specifies CASSPQAGGSIYEQYS.

As to this clonotype: Since the CDR3 does not end with the conserved phenylalanine or tryptophan, this likely comes from a read error. V and J are TRBV11-2 and TRBJ2-3; 7 bases are shared with TRBD2. J was trimmed by 3 bases and V by 3 bases; bases with no gene match: 9. Germline CDR1 is SGHAT and CDR2 is FQNNGV. This CDR3 has 16 amino acids. The CDR3 protein is CASSLGGGVVTDTQYL. DNA for the CDR3: TGTGCCAGCAGCTTGGGGGGGGGAGTGGTTACAGATACGCAGTATCTT.